The T cell receptor beta chain described here comes from a study of post-analysis software for immune sequencing data. Study-wide background: Included among the disease courses, which were recorded for the cohort, were relapsing-remitting, secondary progressive and progressive-relapsing multiple sclerosis.

Study-wide results and caveats: Patients used about five TRBV segments, including TRBV5-6, TRBV5-1 and TRBV20-1, more often than controls. In multiple sclerosis, normalized Chao1 diversity was significantly below that of controls.

Germline V lookup: CDR1 DFQATT, CDR2 SNEGSKA (reference sequence). The V end lost 5 bases, the J end lost 1 base, and 22 bases lay between the germline ends. The CDR3 has 17 amino acids. Incorporated into the TCR beta cDNA libraries were unique molecular identifiers, which served to reduce PCR and sequencing biases. The T cell input of about 0.95 to 11 million gave approximately 460,000 cDNA molecules. In TCRdb, the PCR reads were re-called with MiXCR into one record per CDR3 protein. The table lists a few hundred thousand distinct CDR3 sequences, 35% to 40% of them singletons. Notes on this clonotype: Its antigen is as yet unknown.

Sequenced: blood. This chain uses TRBV20-1 with TRBJ2-3; D possibly matches TRBD1 or TRBD2 (5 bases each). The receptor's source is a girl between 5 and 17 years old with multiple sclerosis. CDR3 loop: CSAHRGTGIRGTDTQYF. The CDR3 DNA reads as TGCAGTGCTCATCGAGGGACGGGAATAAGAGGCACAGATACGCAGTATTTT.